This T cell receptor (beta chain) was sequenced in a study of shared clonotypes between healthy human individuals. Findings and caveats of the study: A few donors held about 5% of naive CD4 clonotypes in common. Non-shared clonotypes were found to have lower generation probabilities than the clonotypes that were shared by all four of the sorted-subset donors.

Produced via immunoSEQ multiplex PCR; TCRdb's table is partial and in-frame only. The sample shows fewer than 700,000 clones, about 95% of them seen only once. In the naive CD8 group, cells lacked CD45RO and were positively selected for CCR7, so terminally differentiated effector memory CD45RA+ cells were left out. Comments on this clone: The antigen is not known.

Germline CDR1 is SGHVS and CDR2 is FQNEAQ. V dropped 4 bases and J dropped 2; count of bases not matched to a gene: 4. The CDR3 length is 16 residues. The chain recombines TRBV7-8 with TRBJ2-1, with 11 bases matching TRBD2. The receptor was derived from a woman in her thirties in good health. Sequencing was done on a sample of naive CD8+ T cells sorted from blood. The CDR3 is CASSSTSGRTYNEQFF. CDR3 nucleotides: TGTGCCAGCAGCTCAACTAGCGGGAGAACCTACAATGAGCAGTTCTTC.